This T cell receptor (beta chain) was documented in a study of radiotherapy plus CTLA-4 blockade in lung cancer. This CDR3 is built from 17 residues. Germline CDR1 is MNHEY and CDR2 is SMNVEV (reference sequence). The J segment lost 1 base and the V segment lost 7 bases, leaving 14 bases of the junction unmatched. Method: immunoSEQ multiplex PCR; TCRdb's copy keeps in-frame clones and lacks some. The repertoire consists of 24,000 or so clones, with 65% to 85% occurring once and the leading ten covering more than 3.5%. Study-level results: Per reports, early blood T cell clone dynamics, plus interferon-beta, forecast response most strongly. Radiotherapy was combined with ipilimumab, and tumor-derived TCR clones then expanded in blood.

For this clone: Its antigen is not known.

The receptor was derived from a human donor with non-small cell lung cancer who had stable disease on radiotherapy plus ipilimumab. The chain employs TRBV27 and TRBJ2-3; 7 bases fit TRBD1. Sequenced here: peripheral blood, sampled from a patient treated with radiotherapy plus ipilimumab. Here the CDR3 DNA reads TGTGCCAGCACCCAAACACCCCCGGGACAGCGCACAGATACGCAGTATTTT. Amino acid sequence: CASTQTPPGQRTDTQYF.